This TCR beta chain derives from a study of PD-L1 blockade in urothelial cancer. About the study: It was at 3 weeks (second dose) and 6 weeks after treatment start that blood was analyzed.

TCRdb's copy holds only in-frame clones and misses some; the assay was immunoSEQ multiplex PCR. The profile covers tens of thousands of clones, with approximately 83% appearing a single time and more than 13% taken by the ten largest. Described time point: pretreatment peripheral blood. Metastatic or locally advanced urothelial carcinoma was present in the patients. This TCR was recovered from a man aged 60-69 years with urothelial cancer. The sample here was PBMCs, taken around atezolizumab (anti-PD-L1) treatment.

The CDR3: CATSSGRGMNTEAFF. The CDR3 coding sequence is TGTGCCACCAGCAGCGGTAGGGGCATGAACACTGAAGCTTTCTTT. The chain has TRBV15 and TRBJ1-1, with D perhaps matching TRBD1 (5 bases). CDR1 is LNHNV, CDR2 YYDKDF, per germline (reference sequence). V lost 3 bases and J lost 0, with 11 bases in between. The CDR3 runs 15 residues.